The 18 T cell receptor beta chains below all came from one sample that was sequenced in a study of shared clonotypes between healthy human individuals (dated by TCRdb to the early 2020s). CD8 naive samples consisted of CD45RO-negative cells that were positively selected for CCR7, yielding a CD45RA+CCR7+ population without TemRA cells. Library prep was done by the immunoSEQ multiplex PCR assay. The source is immuneACCESS, and TCRdb retained only in-frame sequences with V and J called. Part of the clones is not carried over; for the studies checked, unresolved V genes explain less than half of this, and the remainder is unexplained. In all, the sample holds some 2.1 million clones, and around 96% of those were seen once. The top ten constitute approximately 1.2% of the sample. Sequencing was done on a sample of naive CD8+ T cells sorted from blood. Sample cell subset or site, as interpreted from the label and publication: CD45RA+CCR7+. These receptors were collected from a man aged 18 to 30 in good health.

A remark on this clone: This sample includes further DNA sequences coding for the same CDR3. The chain employs TRBV9 and TRBJ2-3; the match to TRBD1 covers 8 bases. Germline trimming cut 3 bases from V and 4 bases from J; bases unmatched to any gene: 10. The CDR3 covers 16 residues. The germline CDR1 and CDR2 sequences are SGDLS and YYNGEE. The CDR3 reads CASSASGTGGADTQYF. CDR3 nucleotide sequence: TGTGCCAGCAGCGCTTCCGGGACAGGAGGTGCAGATACGCAGTATTTT.

This clone has a single count. The genes are TRBV27 and TRBJ2-5; 10 nucleotides align to TRBD2. Trimming at V came to 8 bases and at J to 4 bases, leaving 13 bases not matched to a gene. Germline CDR1 is MNHEY and CDR2 is SMNVEV (reference sequence). This CDR3 contains 16 residues. Here the CDR3 DNA reads TGTGCCAGCGCCCCTCTCGAGCGGGGGGGCCCAGAGACCCAGTACTTC. Its translation: CASAPLERGGPETQYF.

As concerns this clone: The sample holds other DNA sequences that translate to the same CDR3. The DNA of the CDR3 is TGTGCCAGCAGTTTCGGCAGGATCTACGAGCAGTACTTC. Protein: CASSFGRIYEQYF. The chain links TRBV27 to TRBJ2-7; D unclear. This CDR3 region has 13 residues. V gave up 3 bases and J gave up 3 bases, with 9 bases separating them. Looked up from germline, CDR1 is MNHEY and CDR2 is SMNVEV (reference sequence).

A remark on this clone: The same CDR3 can be traced to other DNA sequences in this sample. The chain employs TRBV9 and TRBJ1-5; D remains ambiguous. Per germline, CDR1 SGDLS and CDR2 YYNGEE. Trimming took off 2 bases at V and 4 bases at J, with 7 bases between the two ends. CDR3 length: 13 amino acids. The CDR3: CASSVSGNQPQHF. For the CDR3, the DNA is TGTGCCAGCAGCGTTAGCGGAAATCAGCCCCAGCATTTT.

In DNA, the CDR3 is TGTGCCAGTAGTATCCCAGCTCAGAACACTGAAGCTTTCTTT. As protein: CASSIPAQNTEAFF. The chain is built from TRBV19 and TRBJ1-1; no reliable D call. Germline lookup yields CDR1 LNHDA and CDR2 SQIVND (reference sequence). Trimming pared 3 bases from V and 1 base from J, leaving 9 bases between. The CDR3 is 14 residues long. Full variable domain (rest looked up from reference TRBV19 and TRBJ1-1): DGGITQSPKYLFRKEGQNVTLSCEQNLNHDAMYWYRQDPGQGLRLIYYSQIVNDFQKGDIAEGYSVSREKKESFPLTVTSAQKNPTAFYLCASSIPAQNTEAFFGQGTRLTVV.

The chain is built from TRBV27 and TRBJ2-1; possibly TRBD1 for D (5 bases). Germline loops: CDR1 MNHEY, CDR2 SMNVEV (reference sequence). Trimming took 4 bases from V and 4 from J, leaving 17 bases between them. The CDR3 loop spans 16 amino acids. The CDR3 DNA reads as TGTGCCAGCAGTTCTACCTTACCAGCAGGGTACAATGAGCAGTTCTTC. This codes for CASSSTLPAGYNEQFF.

The CDR3 bases are TGCAGCGGGGTGGGGAGCCTTGGGGCTGAAGCTTTCTTT. It codes for CSGVGSLGAEAFF. The chain is built from TRBV29-1 and TRBJ1-1, with no clear D. Germline loops: CDR1 SQVTM, CDR2 ANQGSEA. V was trimmed by 7 bases and J by 6 bases, leaving 18 bases between them. This CDR3 is 13 amino acids long.

The chain combines TRBV11-2 with TRBJ2-1; either TRBD1 or TRBD2 may fit D (6 bases each). The germline V gene has CDR1 SGHAT and CDR2 FQNNGV. Trimming removed 1 base from V and 9 bases from J, with 19 bases in between. This CDR3 is 16 amino acids long. This CDR3 reads CASSLVSGGRRVEQFF. The CDR3 DNA reads TGTGCCAGCAGCTTAGTTTCCGGGGGCCGGCGGGTTGAGCAGTTCTTC.

Comment on this clone: The sample holds other DNA sequences that translate to the same CDR3. The chain combines TRBV28 with TRBJ1-3; no definite D call. This CDR3 has 14 amino acids. The V gene lost 2 bases and the J gene lost 2 bases, with 7 bases spanning the gap. The germline gives CDR1 MDHEN, CDR2 SYDVKM. The CDR3 reads CASSLAGTGNTIYF. DNA of the CDR3: TGTGCCAGCAGTTTAGCGGGAACTGGAAACACCATATATTTT.

V is TRBV19 and J is TRBJ2-7, with D tentatively TRBD1 or TRBD2 (5 bases each). Trimming stripped 8 bases from V and 2 bases from J, with 13 bases between. This CDR3 spans 13 amino acids. In germline, CDR1 is LNHDA, CDR2 SQIVND (reference sequence). CDR3 bases: TGTGCCAGTGGGGACGGAAACACCTACGAGCAGTACTTC. Translating it yields CASGDGNTYEQYF.

This clone has only one observation. The chain has TRBV7-6 and TRBJ2-7; no clear D. The CDR3 loop spans 14 amino acids. Germline assignment: CDR1 SGHVS and CDR2 FNYEAQ. Trimming left V 0 bases short and J 0 bases short, with 6 bases between. CDR3 in amino acids: CASSLARSSYEQYF. The CDR3 coding sequence is TGTGCCAGCAGCTTAGCCAGGAGCTCCTACGAGCAGTACTTC.

In this sample, this clone turned up once. V gene TRBV10-3 combines with J gene TRBJ2-1; TRBD2 aligns across 7 bases. Trimming at V came to 9 bases and at J to 7 bases, leaving 9 bases not matched to a gene. Looked up from germline, CDR1 is ENHRY and CDR2 is SYGVKD. This CDR3 contains 13 residues. CDR3 residues: CAILAGDWNEQFF. CDR3 sequence (DNA): TGTGCCATACTGGCGGGGGATTGGAATGAGCAGTTCTTC.

The chain employs TRBV19 and TRBJ1-1, with D perhaps TRBD1 (6 bases). Per germline, CDR1 LNHDA and CDR2 SQIVND (reference sequence). The CDR3 runs 12 residues. V was trimmed by 4 bases and J by 10 bases, leaving 13 bases between them. CDR3 loop: CASSTGASSAFF. CDR3 nucleotide sequence: TGTGCCAGTAGTACGGGGGCTTCTTCAGCTTTCTTT.

V and J are TRBV6-1 and TRBJ1-5, with unresolved D. Trimming removed 0 bases at V and 4 bases at J, with 19 bases between. This CDR3 contains 18 residues. Germline-derived CDR1 and CDR2 are MNHNS and SASEGT. CDR3 in amino acids: CASSEAPLNRADNQPQHF. The CDR3 region has the DNA TGTGCCAGCAGTGAAGCACCCTTAAATAGGGCGGATAATCAGCCCCAGCATTTT.

This chain connects TRBV5-8 to TRBJ2-2; 8 nucleotides agree with TRBD2. The CDR3 covers 19 residues. Germline trimming cut 1 base from V and 2 bases from J; bases unmatched to any gene: 13. The germline CDR1 and CDR2 sequences are SGHTS and YDEGEE. CDR3 DNA sequence: TGTGCCAGCAGCTTGTTGTGGGAGTATGCGGGGGGCAACACCGGGGAGCTGTTTTTT. Protein: CASSLLWEYAGGNTGELFF.

The chain joins TRBV7-8 to TRBJ2-7; D ambiguous. The V and J ends lost 5 bases and 1 base respectively, with 12 bases between them. CDR3 size: 14 residues. Germline V gives CDR1 SGHVS, CDR2 FQNEAQ. CDR3 coding DNA: TGTGCCAGCAGCCCTTGGCCTCATTCCTACGAGCAGTACTTC. It translates to CASSPWPHSYEQYF.

In nucleotides, the CDR3 is TGTGCCTGGAGTGTACGCGGTAGGGAGCAGTACTTC. It is translated as CAWSVRGREQYF. V gene TRBV30 combines with J gene TRBJ2-5; possible D gene TRBD2, 5 bases. The CDR3 sequence is 12 residues long. V was pared by 0 bases and J by 11 bases, with 13 bases between. Germline loops: CDR1 GTSNPN, CDR2 SVGIG (reference sequence).

The J gene is TRBJ2-7, the V gene TRBV28; no definite D call. This CDR3 comprises 14 residues. The V gene lost 6 bases and the J gene lost 0 bases, with 12 bases spanning the gap. CDR1 is MDHEN, CDR2 SYDVKM, per germline. This chain's CDR3 is CASSAQLLSYEQYF. In DNA, the CDR3 is TGTGCCAGCAGCGCACAGCTCCTCTCCTACGAGCAGTACTTC.